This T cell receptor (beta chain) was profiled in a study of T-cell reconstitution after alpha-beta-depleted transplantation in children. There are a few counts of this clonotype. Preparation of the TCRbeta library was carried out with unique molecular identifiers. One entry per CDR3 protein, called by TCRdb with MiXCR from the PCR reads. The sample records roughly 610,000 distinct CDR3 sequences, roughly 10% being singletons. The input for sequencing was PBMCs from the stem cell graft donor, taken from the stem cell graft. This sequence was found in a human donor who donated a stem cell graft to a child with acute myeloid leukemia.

The CDR3 region has the DNA TGTGCCAGCAGCTCTCTCCAAGAGACCCAGTACTTC. Translation gives CASSSLQETQYF. The chain links TRBV7-9 to TRBJ2-5; no reliable D call. Looked up from germline, CDR1 is SEHNR and CDR2 is FQNEAQ (reference sequence). CDR3 length equals 12 residues. Trimming shortened V by 4 bases and J by 1 base, and 4 bases separated the two germline ends.